A selection of T cell receptor beta chains follows, all from one sample in a study of blood T cell repertoires in COVID-19. TCRdb keeps only in-frame clones here, not all; method: immunoSEQ multiplex PCR. The top ten hold approximately 8.3% of the sample, which has about half a million clones, approximately 86% seen once. Sequencing was done on a sample of PBMCs or T cells enriched from blood (not recorded which). The receptors were gathered from a woman aged 55-75 years who had recovered from COVID-19. Both conserved end residues are part of each CDR3. D genes are given only for firm matches. Clone size is given for some rows only: seen once, a few or many times, or a class if the clone is expanded.

TRBD2 | TRBJ2-3 | once | TRBV2 | CASSEGWRGATDTQYF | TGTGCCAGCAGTGAGGGGTGGCGGGGGGCGACAGATACGCAGTATTTT
TRBD1 | TRBJ1-2 | few | TRBV19 | CASSIEQGASRYGYTF | TGTGCCAGTAGTATTGAACAGGGGGCATCTAGGTATGGCTACACCTTC
- | TRBJ2-4 | - | TRBV19 | CASSSPLKRSIAKNIQYF | TGTGCCAGTAGTTCACCTCTAAAAAGATCCATAGCCAAAAACATTCAGTACTTC
- | TRBJ1-5 | - | TRBV7-2 | CASSLWAGESNQPQHF | TGTGCCAGCAGCTTATGGGCAGGGGAAAGCAATCAGCCCCAGCATTTT
TRBD1 | TRBJ2-1 | - | TRBV11-2 | CASSLGDSQFF | TGTGCCAGCAGCTTGGGGGACAGTCAGTTCTTC
TRBD1 | TRBJ1-5 | - | TRBV5-8 | CASSLEGDRGNQPQHF | TGTGCCAGCAGCTTAGAAGGGGACAGGGGCAATCAGCCCCAGCATTTT
- | TRBJ2-2 | - | TRBV19 | CASRSGTTNTGELFF | TGTGCCAGTAGGTCCGGGACAACGAACACCGGGGAGCTGTTTTTT
- | TRBJ1-3 | once | TRBV5-1 | CASSLLAHKPSGNTIYF | TGCGCCAGCAGCTTGTTGGCACACAAACCCTCTGGAAACACCATATATTTT
TRBD2 | TRBJ2-1 | - | TRBV3-1/TRBV3-2 | CASSLLAGGLNEQFF | TGTGCCAGCAGCTTACTAGCGGGGGGGCTCAATGAGCAGTTCTTC
TRBD1 | TRBJ1-1 | once | TRBV11-3 | CASSSGQGAYPQTEAFF | TGTGCCAGCAGCTCGGGACAGGGGGCCTACCCCCAGACTGAAGCTTTCTTT
- | TRBJ1-2 | - | TRBV19 | CASSMKTAYGYTF | TGTGCCAGTAGTATGAAGACAGCCTATGGCTACACCTTC
TRBD2 | TRBJ2-7 | - | TRBV11-3 | CASSLASGGLRASYEQYF | TGTGCCAGCAGCTTAGCTAGCGGGGGGTTAAGGGCCTCCTACGAGCAGTACTTC
TRBD1 | TRBJ1-6 | - | TRBV10-3 | CAIGTGTAYNSPLHF | TGTGCCATCGGGACAGGGACCGCCTATAATTCACCCCTCCACTTT
TRBD1 | TRBJ1-6 | - | TRBV5-6 | CASSVDRRGSPLHF | TGTGCCAGCAGCGTGGACAGGCGGGGTTCACCCCTCCACTTT
TRBD1 | TRBJ1-2 | - | TRBV7-2 | CASSPSAGGGYGYTF | TGTGCCAGCAGCCCGTCGGCAGGGGGAGGCTATGGCTACACCTTC
TRBD1 | TRBJ1-2 | - | TRBV6-5 | CASTGTGPAGYTF | TGTGCCAGCACAGGGACAGGGCCGGCTGGCTACACCTTC
- | TRBJ2-2 | - | TRBV2 | CASSAGPTGELFF | TGTGCCAGCAGCGCGGGGCCCACCGGGGAGCTGTTTTTT
- | TRBJ2-5 | once | TRBV5-1 | CASSSESLVTQYF | TGCGCCAGCAGTTCGGAGTCGCTTGTGACCCAGTACTTC
- | TRBJ1-3 | - | TRBV6-5 | CASTANSGNTIYF | TGTGCCAGCACCGCGAACTCTGGAAACACCATATATTTT
TRBD1 | TRBJ1-3 | - | TRBV10-2 | CASSVTGTGVGNTIYF | TGCGCCAGCAGTGTTACCGGGACAGGGGTCGGAAACACCATATATTTT
TRBD2 | TRBJ2-3 | - | TRBV13 | CASSLRTSGGFTDTQYF | TGTGCCAGCAGCTTGAGGACTAGCGGGGGGTTCACAGATACGCAGTATTTT
- | TRBJ2-7 | - | TRBV4-1 | CASSQAKGGGVPYEQYF | TGCGCCAGCAGCCAAGCTAAGGGGGGAGGGGTCCCCTACGAGCAGTACTTC
TRBD1 | TRBJ1-1 | - | TRBV5-1 | CASRTGPNTEAFF | TGCGCCAGCCGGACAGGGCCGAACACTGAAGCTTTCTTT
- | TRBJ2-3 | - | TRBV6-6 | CASRDRRGARTDTQYF | TGTGCCAGCAGGGACAGGCGGGGGGCGAGGACAGATACGCAGTATTTT
- | TRBJ2-7 | - | TRBV7-9 | CASSPYAGRSSYEQYF | TGTGCCAGCAGCCCGTATGCGGGCAGGAGTTCCTACGAGCAGTACTTC
TRBD2 | TRBJ2-7 | - | TRBV6-5 | CASSRTSGNYEQYF | TGTGCCAGCAGTCGGACTAGCGGGAACTACGAGCAGTACTTC
- | TRBJ1-4 | once | TRBV18 | CASSRDRGEKLFF | TGTGCCAGCTCACGAGACAGAGGCGAAAAACTGTTTTTT
- | TRBJ1-6 | - | TRBV11-2 | CASSLDGGSPLHF | TGTGCCAGCAGCTTAGACGGAGGGTCACCCCTCCACTTT
- | TRBJ2-5 | - | TRBV28 | CASSYLQGVPGETQYF | TGTGCCAGCAGTTATCTACAGGGTGTCCCGGGGGAGACCCAGTACTTC
TRBD1 | TRBJ1-2 | - | TRBV3-1/TRBV3-2 | CASSRGQGANYGYTF | TGTGCCAGCAGCCGGGGACAGGGGGCAAACTATGGCTACACCTTC
TRBD1 | TRBJ2-1 | - | TRBV5-4 | CASSNRDRVGNEQFF | TGTGCCAGCAGCAACCGGGACAGGGTGGGCAATGAGCAGTTCTTC